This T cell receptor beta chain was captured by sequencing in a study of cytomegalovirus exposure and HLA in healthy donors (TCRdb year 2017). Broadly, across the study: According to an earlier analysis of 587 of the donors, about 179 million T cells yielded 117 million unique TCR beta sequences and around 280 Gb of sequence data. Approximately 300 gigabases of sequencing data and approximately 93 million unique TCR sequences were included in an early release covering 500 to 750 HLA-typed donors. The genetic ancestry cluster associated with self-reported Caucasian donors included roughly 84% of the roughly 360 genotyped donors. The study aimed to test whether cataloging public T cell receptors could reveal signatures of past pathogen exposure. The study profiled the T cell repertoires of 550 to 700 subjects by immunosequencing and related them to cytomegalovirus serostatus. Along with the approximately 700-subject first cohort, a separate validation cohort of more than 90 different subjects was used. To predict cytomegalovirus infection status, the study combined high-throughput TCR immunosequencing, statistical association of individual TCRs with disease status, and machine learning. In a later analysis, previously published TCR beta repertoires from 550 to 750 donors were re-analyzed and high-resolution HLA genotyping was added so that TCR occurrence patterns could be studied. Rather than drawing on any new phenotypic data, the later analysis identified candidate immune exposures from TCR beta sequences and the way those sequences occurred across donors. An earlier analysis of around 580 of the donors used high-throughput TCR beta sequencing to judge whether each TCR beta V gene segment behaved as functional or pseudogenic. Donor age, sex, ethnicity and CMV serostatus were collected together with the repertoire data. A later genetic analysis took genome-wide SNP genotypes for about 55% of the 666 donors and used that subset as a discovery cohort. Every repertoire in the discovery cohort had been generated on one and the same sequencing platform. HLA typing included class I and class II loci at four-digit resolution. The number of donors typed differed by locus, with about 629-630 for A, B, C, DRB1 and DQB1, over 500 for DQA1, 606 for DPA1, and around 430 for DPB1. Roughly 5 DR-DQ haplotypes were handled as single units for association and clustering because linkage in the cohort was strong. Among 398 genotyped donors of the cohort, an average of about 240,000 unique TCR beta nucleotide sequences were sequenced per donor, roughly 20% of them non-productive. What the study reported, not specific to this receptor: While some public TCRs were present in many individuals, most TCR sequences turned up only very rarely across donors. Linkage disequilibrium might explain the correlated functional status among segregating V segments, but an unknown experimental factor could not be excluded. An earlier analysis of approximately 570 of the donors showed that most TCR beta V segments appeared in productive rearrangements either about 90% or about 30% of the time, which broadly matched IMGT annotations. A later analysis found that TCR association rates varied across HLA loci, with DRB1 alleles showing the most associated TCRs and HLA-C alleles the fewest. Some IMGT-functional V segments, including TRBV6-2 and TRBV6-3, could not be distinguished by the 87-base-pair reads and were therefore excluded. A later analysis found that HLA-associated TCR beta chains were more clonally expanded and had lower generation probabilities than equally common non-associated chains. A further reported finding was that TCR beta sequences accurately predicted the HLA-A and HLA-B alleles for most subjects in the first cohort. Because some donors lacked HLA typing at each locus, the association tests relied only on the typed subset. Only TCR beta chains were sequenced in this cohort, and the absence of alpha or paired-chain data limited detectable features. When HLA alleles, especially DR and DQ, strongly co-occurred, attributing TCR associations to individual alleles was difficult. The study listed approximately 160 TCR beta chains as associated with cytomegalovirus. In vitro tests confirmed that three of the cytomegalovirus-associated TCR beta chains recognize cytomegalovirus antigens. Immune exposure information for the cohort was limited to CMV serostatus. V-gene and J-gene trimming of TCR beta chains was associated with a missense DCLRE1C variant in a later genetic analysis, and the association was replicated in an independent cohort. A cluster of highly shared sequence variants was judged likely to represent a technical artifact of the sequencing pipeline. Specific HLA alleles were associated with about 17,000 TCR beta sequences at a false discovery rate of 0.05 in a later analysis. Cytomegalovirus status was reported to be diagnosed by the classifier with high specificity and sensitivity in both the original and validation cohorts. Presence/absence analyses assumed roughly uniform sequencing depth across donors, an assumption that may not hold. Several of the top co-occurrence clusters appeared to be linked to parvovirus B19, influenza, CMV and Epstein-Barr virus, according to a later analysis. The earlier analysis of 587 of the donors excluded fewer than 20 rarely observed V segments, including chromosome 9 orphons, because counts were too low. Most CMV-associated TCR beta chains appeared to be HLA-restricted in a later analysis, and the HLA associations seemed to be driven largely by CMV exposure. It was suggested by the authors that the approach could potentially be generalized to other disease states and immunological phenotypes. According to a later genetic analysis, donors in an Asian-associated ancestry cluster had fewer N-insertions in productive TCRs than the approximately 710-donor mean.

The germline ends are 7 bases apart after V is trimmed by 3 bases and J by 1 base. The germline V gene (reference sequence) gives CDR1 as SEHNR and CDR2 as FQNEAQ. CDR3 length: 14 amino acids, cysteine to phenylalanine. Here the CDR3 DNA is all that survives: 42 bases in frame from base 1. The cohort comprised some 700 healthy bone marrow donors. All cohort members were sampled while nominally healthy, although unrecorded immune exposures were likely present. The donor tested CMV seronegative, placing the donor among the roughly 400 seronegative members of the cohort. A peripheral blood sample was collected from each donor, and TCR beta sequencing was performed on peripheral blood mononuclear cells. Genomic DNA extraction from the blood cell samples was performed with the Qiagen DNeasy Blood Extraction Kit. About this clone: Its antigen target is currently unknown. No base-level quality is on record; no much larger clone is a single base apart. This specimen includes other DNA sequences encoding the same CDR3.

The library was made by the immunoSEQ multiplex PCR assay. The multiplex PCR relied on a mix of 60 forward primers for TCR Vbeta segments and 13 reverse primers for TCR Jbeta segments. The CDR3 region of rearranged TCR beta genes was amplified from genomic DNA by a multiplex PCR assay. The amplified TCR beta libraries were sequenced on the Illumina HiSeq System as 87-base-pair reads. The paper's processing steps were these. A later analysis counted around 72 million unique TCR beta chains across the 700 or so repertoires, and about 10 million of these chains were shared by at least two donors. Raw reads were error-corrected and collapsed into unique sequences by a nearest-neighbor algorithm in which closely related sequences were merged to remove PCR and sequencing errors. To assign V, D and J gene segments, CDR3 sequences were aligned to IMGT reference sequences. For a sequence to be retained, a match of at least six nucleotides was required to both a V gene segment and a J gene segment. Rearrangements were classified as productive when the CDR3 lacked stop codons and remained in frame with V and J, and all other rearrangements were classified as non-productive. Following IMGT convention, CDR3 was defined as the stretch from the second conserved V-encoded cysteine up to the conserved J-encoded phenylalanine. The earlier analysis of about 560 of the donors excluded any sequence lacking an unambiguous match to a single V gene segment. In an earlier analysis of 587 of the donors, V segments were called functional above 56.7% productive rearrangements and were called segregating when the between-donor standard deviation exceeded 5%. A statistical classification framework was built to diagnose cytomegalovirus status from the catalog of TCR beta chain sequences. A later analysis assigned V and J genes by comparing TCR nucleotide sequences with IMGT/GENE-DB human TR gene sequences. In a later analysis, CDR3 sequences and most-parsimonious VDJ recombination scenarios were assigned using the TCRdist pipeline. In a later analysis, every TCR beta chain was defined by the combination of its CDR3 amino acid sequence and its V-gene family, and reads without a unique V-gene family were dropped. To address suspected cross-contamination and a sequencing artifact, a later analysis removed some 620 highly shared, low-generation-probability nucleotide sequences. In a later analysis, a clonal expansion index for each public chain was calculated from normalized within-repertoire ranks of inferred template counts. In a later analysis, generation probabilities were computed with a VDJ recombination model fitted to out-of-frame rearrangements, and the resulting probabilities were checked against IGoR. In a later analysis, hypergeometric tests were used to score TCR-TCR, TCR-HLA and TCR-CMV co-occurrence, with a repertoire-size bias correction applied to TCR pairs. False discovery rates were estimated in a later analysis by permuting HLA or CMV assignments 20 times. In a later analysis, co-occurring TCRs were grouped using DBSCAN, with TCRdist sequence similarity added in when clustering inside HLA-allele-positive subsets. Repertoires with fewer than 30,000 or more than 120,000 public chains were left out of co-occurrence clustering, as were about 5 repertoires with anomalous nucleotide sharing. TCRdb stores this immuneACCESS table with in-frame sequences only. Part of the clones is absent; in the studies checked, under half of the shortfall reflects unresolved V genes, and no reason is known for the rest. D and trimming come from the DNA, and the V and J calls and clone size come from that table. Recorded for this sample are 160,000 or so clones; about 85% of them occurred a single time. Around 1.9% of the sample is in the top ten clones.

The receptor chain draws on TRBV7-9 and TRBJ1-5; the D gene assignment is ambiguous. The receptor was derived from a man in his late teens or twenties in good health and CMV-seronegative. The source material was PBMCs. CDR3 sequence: CASSFGSSNQPQHF. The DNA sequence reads TGTGCCAGCAGCTTCGGTTCGAGCAATCAGCCCCAGCATTTT.